These T cell receptor beta chains were read from a single sample in a study of blood T cell repertoires in COVID-19. Produced via immunoSEQ multiplex PCR; TCRdb's table is partial and in-frame only. The sample includes some 100,000 clones, roughly 86% of them seen just once. Sample: peripheral blood. Receptors were obtained from a man in his fifties with active or convalescent COVID-19. Each CDR3 is given with its conserved first and last residue. A D gene is named only where the DNA matches it firmly. Rows give clone size only sometimes, using once, few, many, or a class for an expanded clone.

TRBJ2-5 TRBV24-1 . . TGTGCCACCAGTGGCCTCAGGGGAAGCCAAGAGACCCAGTACTTC CATSGLRGSQETQYF
TRBJ1-4 TRBV18 . . TGTGCCAGCTCGCGGACAGAACTTATGACAACTAATGAAAAACTGTTTTTT CASSRTELMTTNEKLFF
TRBJ2-1 TRBV9 . . TGTGCCAGCAGCGTAGATGTAGATTACAATGAGCAGTTCTTC CASSVDVDYNEQFF
TRBJ1-4 TRBV7-9 . . TGTGCCAGCAGGCGAACGACAGGAACTAATGAAAAACTGTTTTTT CASRRTTGTNEKLFF
TRBJ2-4 TRBV11-2 . . TGTGCCAGCAGCTTAGGCGACCGACAGGTTGACATTCAGTACTTC CASSLGDRQVDIQYF
TRBJ1-2 TRBV18 . TRBD1 TGTGCCAGCTCGCCGGGACAGAGAACAGGCGGCTACACCTTC CASSPGQRTGGYTF
TRBJ1-3 TRBV3-1/TRBV3-2 few . TGTGCCAGCAGCCGGACTCGCGTAAACACCATATATTTT CASSRTRVNTIYF
TRBJ1-4 TRBV7-9 few . TGTGCCAGCAGCTTAGCGGCGGCAGGGGCTAATGAAAAACTGTTTTTT CASSLAAAGANEKLFF
TRBJ2-7 TRBV12-3/TRBV12-4 . . TGTGCCAGCAGTTTCTCGGGAGTCTACGAGCAGTACTTC CASSFSGVYEQYF
TRBJ2-5 TRBV5-1 . . TGCGCCAGCAGCTTGGCGGCACAGAGGGAAGAGACCCAGTACTTC CASSLAAQREETQYF
TRBJ2-3 TRBV24-1 . TRBD1 TGTGCCACCAGTGATTTGGAGGGGGCGGGAGATACGCAGTATTTT CATSDLEGAGDTQYF
TRBJ2-5 TRBV2 . TRBD2 TGTGCCAGCAGTGATGCGCGGGGGGCGGGAGAGACCCAGTACTTC CASSDARGAGETQYF
TRBJ1-1 TRBV4-1 . . TGCGCCAGCAGCCAAGGGGTAGGCGGGACTGAAGCTTTCTTT CASSQGVGGTEAFF
TRBJ1-3 TRBV27 . . TGTGCCAGCAGTCGAGGGGGTGGAGGAAACACCATATATTTT CASSRGGGGNTIYF
TRBJ1-5 TRBV10-2 . TRBD1 TGCGCCAGCAGGCAGGGGGAGAGTCAGCCCCAGCATTTT CASRQGESQPQHF
TRBJ2-1 TRBV10-1 . . TGCGCCAGATGCCTTGGGGGGAGCTCCTACAATGAGCAGTTCTTC CARCLGGSSYNEQFF
TRBJ1-2 TRBV7-9 . TRBD1 TGTGCCAGCAGCCCTGGAGGAGGGGGCGCAGCCTATGGCTACACCTTC CASSPGGGGAAYGYTF
TRBJ1-5 TRBV19 few TRBD1 TGTGCCAGTGGACAGGGGGCGTTTCAGCCCCAGCATTTT CASGQGAFQPQHF
TRBJ1-1 TRBV5-1 few . TGCGCCAGCAGCTCAGGGGTTATGAACACTGAAGCTTTCTTT CASSSGVMNTEAFF
TRBJ2-7 TRBV20-1 . . TGCAGTGAGGGGCGTCAGGGCGAGCAGTACTTC CSEGRQGEQYF
TRBJ1-2 TRBV6-5 . TRBD1 TGTGCCAGCAGCCGGGACAGGGATAACTATGGCTACACCTTC CASSRDRDNYGYTF
TRBJ2-3 TRBV15 . TRBD2 TGTGCCACCAGCATGACTAGCGGGGGGGCCAATACGCAGTATTTT CATSMTSGGANTQYF
TRBJ2-1 TRBV10-1 . . TGCGCCAGCAGTATCGGTGGGGGCACAGATGAGCAGTTCTTC CASSIGGGTDEQFF
TRBJ2-6 TRBV5-1 . TRBD1 TGCGCCAGCAGCTTGGGCGGCCAACGACAGGGGGCAGGTGGGGCCAACGTCCTGACTTTC CASSLGGQRQGAGGANVLTF
TRBJ1-1 TRBV2 . . TGTGCCAGCAGTTTCCCCCAAGGTACGGGCACTGAAGCTTTCTTT CASSFPQGTGTEAFF
TRBJ2-5 TRBV14 . . TGTGCCAGCAGAACTGGACCGGGGGAGACCCAGTACTTC CASRTGPGETQYF
TRBJ2-1 TRBV6-5 . . TGTGCCAGCAGGCGTACAGGCGGTGAGCAGTTCTTC CASRRTGGEQFF
TRBJ1-3 TRBV30 . . TGTGCCTGGAATTGGTTCAGCTCTGGAAACACCATATATTTT CAWNWFSSGNTIYF
TRBJ1-1 TRBV10-3 . . TGTGCCATCAGTGAACTCAACACTGAAGCTTTCTTT CAISELNTEAFF
TRBJ2-1 TRBV9 few TRBD2 TGTGCCAGCAGCCCGCGGGGGGCCTCCTACAATGAGCAGTTCTTC CASSPRGASYNEQFF
TRBJ1-5 TRBV24-1 . . TGTGCCACCAGTGACGCGGCAGTGGGTTCCGGCAATCAGCCCCAGCATTTT CATSDAAVGSGNQPQHF